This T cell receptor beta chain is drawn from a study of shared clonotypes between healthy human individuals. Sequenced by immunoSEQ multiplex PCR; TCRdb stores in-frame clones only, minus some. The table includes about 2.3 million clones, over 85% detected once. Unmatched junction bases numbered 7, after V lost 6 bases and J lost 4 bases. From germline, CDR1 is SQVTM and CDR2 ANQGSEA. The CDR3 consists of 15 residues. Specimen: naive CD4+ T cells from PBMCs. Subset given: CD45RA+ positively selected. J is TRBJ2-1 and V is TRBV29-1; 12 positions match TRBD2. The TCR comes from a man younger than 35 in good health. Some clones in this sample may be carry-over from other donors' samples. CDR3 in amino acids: CSVAGTSGSYNEQFF. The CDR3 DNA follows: TGCAGCGTCGCCGGGACTAGCGGGTCATACAATGAGCAGTTCTTC.